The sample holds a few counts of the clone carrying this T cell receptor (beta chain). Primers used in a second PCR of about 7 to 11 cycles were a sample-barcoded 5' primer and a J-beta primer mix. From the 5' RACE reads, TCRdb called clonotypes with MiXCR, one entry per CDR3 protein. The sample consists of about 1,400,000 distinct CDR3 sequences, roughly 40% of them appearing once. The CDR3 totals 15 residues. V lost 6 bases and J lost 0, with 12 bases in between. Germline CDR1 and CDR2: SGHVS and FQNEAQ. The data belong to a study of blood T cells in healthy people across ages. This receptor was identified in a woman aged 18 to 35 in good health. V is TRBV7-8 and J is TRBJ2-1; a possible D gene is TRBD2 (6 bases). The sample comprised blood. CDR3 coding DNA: TGTGCCAGCAGGCGGGACGGGAGCTCCTACAATGAGCAGTTCTTC. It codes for CASRRDGSSYNEQFF.